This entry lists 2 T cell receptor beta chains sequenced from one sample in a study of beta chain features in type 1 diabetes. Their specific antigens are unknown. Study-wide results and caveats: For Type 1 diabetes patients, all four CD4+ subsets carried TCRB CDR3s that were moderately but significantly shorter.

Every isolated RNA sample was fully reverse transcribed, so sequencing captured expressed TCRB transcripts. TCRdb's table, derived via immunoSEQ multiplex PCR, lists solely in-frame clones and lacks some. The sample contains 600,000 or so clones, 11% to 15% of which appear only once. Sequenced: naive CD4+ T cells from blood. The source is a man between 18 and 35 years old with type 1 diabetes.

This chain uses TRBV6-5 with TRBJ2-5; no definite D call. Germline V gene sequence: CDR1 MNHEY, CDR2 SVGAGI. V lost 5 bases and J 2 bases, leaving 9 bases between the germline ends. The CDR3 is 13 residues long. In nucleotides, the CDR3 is TGTGCCAGCAGTATAACGGCACAAGAGACCCAGTACTTC. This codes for CASSITAQETQYF.

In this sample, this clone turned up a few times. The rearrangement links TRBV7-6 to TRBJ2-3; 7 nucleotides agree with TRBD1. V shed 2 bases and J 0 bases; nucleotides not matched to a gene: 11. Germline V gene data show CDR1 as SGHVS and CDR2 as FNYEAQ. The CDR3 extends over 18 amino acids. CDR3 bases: TGTGCCAGCAGCTTAACGTTTCGGGACAGCCATAGCACAGATACGCAGTATTTT. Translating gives CASSLTFRDSHSTDTQYF.